The 16 T cell receptor beta chains below come from one sample, sequenced in a study of cytomegalovirus exposure and HLA in healthy donors. Clones were sequenced by immunoSEQ multiplex PCR, and TCRdb holds only the in-frame ones, with some missing. The data hold just under 75,000 clones, with roughly 94% observed a single time. The sample taken for sequencing was PBMCs. Receptor source: a woman aged 18-29 years in good health and CMV-seropositive.

This chain connects TRBV5-5 to TRBJ1-2, with TRBD1 identical over 8 bases. The J segment lost 1 base and the V segment lost 0 bases, leaving 2 bases of the junction unmatched. This CDR3 comprises 15 residues. CDR1 is SGHKS, CDR2 YYEKEE, per germline (reference sequence). In nucleotides, the CDR3 is TGTGCCAGCAGCTTGGTACAGGGGGTTAACTATGGCTACACCTTC. Its protein is CASSLVQGVNYGYTF.

This clone was seen just once. J is TRBJ1-2 and V is TRBV27; TRBD1 might be the D (6 bases). CDR3 size: 14 residues. V was cut by 0 bases and J by 8 bases, with 13 bases left in between. Per germline, CDR1 MNHEY and CDR2 SMNVEV (reference sequence). The CDR3 spells CASSLSSGALGYTF. CDR3 nucleotide sequence: TGTGCCAGCAGTTTATCTTCAGGGGCGTTGGGCTACACCTTC.

This clone is a singleton in its sample. The chain uses TRBV6-1 and TRBJ2-3; 13 nucleotides match TRBD2. This CDR3 has 15 amino acids. Germline values: CDR1 MNHNS, CDR2 SASEGT. V shed 7 bases and J 1 base; nucleotides not matched to a gene: 2. CDR3 region: CASTGTSGGTDTQYF. CDR3 DNA: TGTGCCAGCACCGGGACTAGCGGGGGCACAGATACGCAGTATTTT.

The chain recombines TRBV2 with TRBJ2-1, with 16 bases fitting TRBD2. The CDR3 contains 20 residues. CDR1 is SNHLY, CDR2 FYNNEI, per germline. V gave up 2 bases and J gave up 7 bases; unmatched junction bases: 14. CDR3 DNA sequence: TGTGCCAGCAGTGAAAAATTCCCCGGGACTAGCGGGGGGGCCGGAAATGAGCAGTTCTTC. Its protein product is CASSEKFPGTSGGAGNEQFF. Together with reference TRBV2 and TRBJ2-1, the CDR3 gives the full variable domain: EPEVTQTPSHQVTQMGQEVILRCVPISNHLYFYWYRQILGQKVEFLVSFYNNEISEKSEIFDDQFSVERPDGSNFTLKIRSTKLEDSAMYFCASSEKFPGTSGGAGNEQFFGPGTRLTVL.

The V call is TRBV23-1, the J call TRBJ2-6; D is unresolved. TRBV23-1 counts as an open reading frame of uncertain function. This CDR3 contains 16 residues. The V and J ends lost 2 bases and 9 bases respectively, with 17 bases between them. The CDR3 nucleotides read TGCGCCAGCAGTCAAAGAGGTGGCCTCGGAGACAACGTCCTGACTTTC. As protein: CASSQRGGLGDNVLTF.

This rearrangement joins TRBV6-5 to TRBJ2-3; TRBD1 matches 7 bases. The CDR3 covers 15 residues. The germline V gene has CDR1 MNHEY and CDR2 SVGAGI. V shed 8 bases and J 0 bases; nucleotides not matched to a gene: 8. CDR3 loop: CASRPDRRSTDTQYF. CDR3 in DNA: TGTGCCAGCCGCCCGGACAGGCGAAGCACAGATACGCAGTATTTT.

The CDR3 region has the DNA TGCGCCAGCAGCCGGGACAGGGGTGTCAATGAGCAGTTCTTC. Residues: CASSRDRGVNEQFF. The chain joins TRBV5-1 to TRBJ2-1; 10 bases fit TRBD1. Losses at the gene ends were 4 bases for V and 6 bases for J; bases not matched to a gene: 4. This CDR3 spans 14 amino acids. Germline values: CDR1 SGHRS, CDR2 YFSETQ. Complete variable domain (other parts from reference TRBV5-1 and TRBJ2-1): KAGVTQTPRYLIKTRGQQVTLSCSPISGHRSVSWYQQTPGQGLQFLFEYFSETQRNKGNFPGRFSGRQFSNSRSEMNVSTLELGDSALYLCASSRDRGVNEQFFGPGTRLTVL.

CDR3 in amino acids: CASSGSVSGGSYNEQFF. The CDR3 DNA is TGTGCCAGCAGCGGATCCGTTAGCGGGGGCTCCTACAATGAGCAGTTCTTC. The V call is TRBV13, the J call TRBJ2-1, with TRBD2 matching 9 bases. The V gene's germline CDR1 is PRHDT and CDR2 FYEKMQ (reference sequence). The CDR3 loop spans 17 amino acids. Unmatched junction bases numbered 8, after V lost 5 bases and J lost 0 bases.

The chain joins TRBV2 to TRBJ2-1; 9 bases are a match to TRBD2. Looked up from germline, CDR1 is SNHLY and CDR2 is FYNNEI. The CDR3 runs 14 residues. Losses at the gene ends were 4 bases for V and 5 bases for J; bases not matched to a gene: 3. Here the CDR3 DNA reads TGTGCCAGCAGTGTTAGCGGGAGCAACAATGAGCAGTTCTTC. The encoded protein is CASSVSGSNNEQFF.

The chain employs TRBV5-4 and TRBJ1-1; no firm D call. V lost 4 bases to trimming and J lost 2 bases, with 15 bases between them. Germline V gives CDR1 SGHNT, CDR2 YYREEE (reference sequence). The CDR3 covers 15 residues. CDR3 bases: TGTGCCAGCAGCCTTATGGGCAGAAGAAACACTGAAGCTTTCTTT. This gives the protein CASSLMGRRNTEAFF.

The chain is built from TRBV10-3 and TRBJ1-5, with D possibly matching TRBD1 (5 bases). This CDR3 is built from 14 residues. V lost 0 bases, J lost 4 bases, and 7 bases lay in between. CDR1 is ENHRY, CDR2 SYGVKD, per germline. CDR3 in amino acids: CAISESPGNQPQHF. Written as DNA, the CDR3 is TGTGCCATCAGTGAGTCTCCAGGGAATCAGCCCCAGCATTTT.

The chain links TRBV5-4 to TRBJ2-5; no reliable D call. Germline loops: CDR1 SGHNT, CDR2 YYREEE (reference sequence). CDR3 length: 14 amino acids. V was cut by 1 base and J by 1 base, with 8 bases left in between. The CDR3, as DNA: TGTGCCAGCAGCTTGAATCGCGGCCAAGAGACCCAGTACTTC. Translation gives CASSLNRGQETQYF.

The chain carries TRBV18 and TRBJ2-2, with a tentative D call TRBD1 (5 bases). The CDR3 has 14 amino acids. CDR1 and CDR2 (germline): KGHSH, LQKENI. Trimming pared 4 bases from V and 5 bases from J, leaving 11 bases between. The CDR3 DNA is TGTGCCAGCTCACTAAACCGACAGACCGGGGAGCTGTTTTTT. Its protein is CASSLNRQTGELFF.

Only a few counts were recorded for this clone. The CDR3 DNA follows: TGTGCCAGCAGCCGGAGCTATGGCTACACCTTC. Its translation is CASSRSYGYTF. The chain combines TRBV5-8 with TRBJ1-2, with D unresolved. With 4 bases removed from V and 4 bases from J, the gap between germline ends came to 5 bases. Germline V CDR1 and CDR2: SGHTS, YDEGEE. This CDR3 is 11 amino acids long.

The chain links TRBV15 to TRBJ2-3, with D tentatively TRBD2 (6 bases). This CDR3 spans 12 amino acids. From germline, CDR1 is LNHNV and CDR2 YYDKDF (reference sequence). Deletions cut 1 base from V and 8 bases from J, with 7 bases between. CDR3 residues: CATSRGGVTQYF. The DNA of the CDR3 is TGTGCCACCAGCAGAGGCGGGGTTACGCAGTATTTT.

The rearrangement uses TRBV7-2 and TRBJ2-2; possibly TRBD1 for D (6 bases). Germline V lookup: CDR1 SGHTA, CDR2 FQGNSA. This CDR3 is 15 amino acids long. The germline V and J ends were trimmed by 5 bases and 7 bases, with 17 bases remaining between them. The CDR3 region is CASSPRWGHNGELFF. Here the CDR3 DNA reads TGTGCCAGCAGCCCCCGGTGGGGGCATAACGGGGAGCTGTTTTTT. Variable domain in full (rest from reference TRBV7-2 and TRBJ2-2): GAGVSQSPSNKVTEKGKDVELRCDPISGHTALYWYRQSLGQGLEFLIYFQGNSAPDKSGLPSDRFSAERTGGSVSTLTIQRTQQEDSAVYLCASSPRWGHNGELFFGEGSRLTVL.